A single TCR beta chain is shown here with its context. Its antigen is unknown. The sample belongs to a study of monozygotic twins with inflammatory bowel disease. The study, taken as a whole, reports: Ultimately, a single strong signal or clonotype associated with IBD was not supported. The analysis did not separate different T cell subtypes.

The CDR3 spans 16 residues. Germline V CDR1 and CDR2: SGHTA, FQGNSA. With eight separate reactions per sample, the authors made cDNA. Two rounds of nested PCR, of about 16 and 10 cycles, were run on TCRalpha and TCRbeta cDNA. Each CDR3 protein gets one entry in TCRdb, which reprocessed the 5' RACE reads and gives no DNA. The sample has 300,000 to 450,000 distinct CDR3 sequences. The TCR comes from a human donor with ulcerative colitis or Crohn's disease, or a healthy co-twin of an affected twin (not recorded which). Sequencing was done on a sample of blood. This chain uses TRBV7-2 with TRBJ2-3; the D call from TCRdb, TRBD2, cannot be confirmed without DNA. The CDR3 here is CASSTSLGTSLGAQYF. The complete variable domain, with remaining parts taken from reference TRBV7-2 and TRBJ2-3, reads GAGVSQSPSNKVTEKGKDVELRCDPISGHTALYWYRQSLGQGLEFLIYFQGNSAPDKSGLPSDRFSAERTGGSVSTLTIQRTQQEDSAVYLCASSTSLGTSLGAQYFGPGTRLTVL.